A single sample gave rise to the 27 T cell receptor beta chains below, sequenced in a study of beta chain features in type 1 diabetes. Study-level points and caveats: Moderately but significantly shorter TCRB CDR3s were found in Type 1 diabetes patients in all four CD4+ subsets.

The antigens these receptors bind are not known. Expressed TCRB transcripts were sequenced, since all the RNA that had been isolated was reverse transcribed. Profiled with immunoSEQ multiplex PCR; TCRdb holds only in-frame clones, not every one. The data contain 150,000 to 200,000 clones, 7.8% of them singletons. The sequenced sample was central memory CD4+ T cells from blood. The receptor source for this set is a middle-aged woman with type 1 diabetes.

The CDR3 bases are TGTGCCAGCAGTCCCGAGCGGACAGATACGCAGTATTTT. Translated: CASSPERTDTQYF. The rearrangement uses TRBV28 and TRBJ2-3; D is perhaps TRBD2 (5 bases). The CDR3 contains 13 residues. From germline, CDR1 is MDHEN and CDR2 SYDVKM. The V gene lost 5 bases and the J gene lost 3 bases, with 9 bases spanning the gap.

This clone was found a few times. The chain couples TRBV7-2 to TRBJ2-5, with 8 bases fitting TRBD2. This CDR3 contains 16 residues. J was trimmed by 4 bases and V by 4 bases; bases with no gene match: 11. Looked up from germline, CDR1 is SGHTA and CDR2 is FQGNSA. The CDR3 DNA follows: TGTGCCAGCAGCTCGGGAGGGAGGGGCCGAGCAGAGACCCAGTACTTC. It is translated as CASSSGGRGRAETQYF.

The rearrangement joins TRBV15 to TRBJ2-5; 9 bases fit TRBD2. This CDR3 comprises 18 residues. The germline gives CDR1 LNHNV, CDR2 YYDKDF (reference sequence). V gave up 1 base and J gave up 5 bases; unmatched junction bases: 14. CDR3 sequence reads: CATSRGNEVAGVGETQYF. In nucleotides, the CDR3 is TGTGCCACCAGCAGAGGGAATGAGGTAGCGGGAGTGGGCGAGACCCAGTACTTC. The full variable domain, rest sourced from reference TRBV15 and TRBJ2-5, is DAMVIQNPRYQVTQFGKPVTLSCSQTLNHNVMYWYQQKSSQAPKLLFHYYDKDFNNEADTPDNFQSRRPNTSFCFLDIRSPGLGDTAMYLCATSRGNEVAGVGETQYFGPGTRLLVL.

This rearrangement joins TRBV25-1 to TRBJ1-1; a weak D match, TRBD1 (6 bases). The CDR3 is 12 residues long. In germline, CDR1 is MGHDK, CDR2 SYGVNS. The V end lost 7 bases, the J end lost 2 bases, and 8 bases lay between the germline ends. The CDR3 here is CASNRANTEAFF. In nucleotides, the CDR3 is TGTGCCAGCAACAGGGCTAACACTGAAGCTTTCTTT.

This chain links TRBV18 with TRBJ1-4; no reliable D call. Germline loops: CDR1 KGHSH, CDR2 LQKENI. The germline V and J ends were trimmed by 3 bases and 8 bases, with 16 bases remaining between them. The CDR3 is 15 residues long. CDR3 nucleotide sequence: TGTGCCAGCTCACCCCCTTCGGCGGCGGGGGAAAAACTGTTTTTT. It encodes CASSPPSAAGEKLFF.

This clone was detected only a few times. V gene TRBV6-1 combines with J gene TRBJ2-1; 11 bases map to TRBD2. The germline gives CDR1 MNHNS, CDR2 SASEGT. The junction had 10 bases not matched to a gene; V was cut back by 3 bases and J by 6 bases. CDR3 length equals 17 residues. The CDR3 protein is CASSDGFGLAGGNEQFF. CDR3 coding DNA: TGTGCCAGCAGTGACGGGTTCGGACTAGCGGGCGGCAATGAGCAGTTCTTC.

This clone was observed a handful of times. The chain combines TRBV11-1 with TRBJ2-6; D possibly corresponds to TRBD2 (6 bases). Germline CDR1 is SGHAT and CDR2 is FQDESV (reference sequence). Trimming stripped 1 base from V and 2 bases from J, with 9 bases between. The CDR3 spans 16 residues. The CDR3 loop reads CASSLVWGAGANVLTF. CDR3 bases: TGTGCCAGCAGCTTAGTATGGGGGGCTGGGGCCAACGTCCTGACTTTC.

The V call is TRBV5-1, the J call TRBJ2-1; 11 bases line up with TRBD1. CDR1 is SGHRS, CDR2 YFSETQ, per germline. V dropped 3 bases and J dropped 6; count of bases not matched to a gene: 11. CDR3 size: 17 residues. Here the CDR3 reads CASSWTPGTGGSNEQFF. CDR3 in DNA: TGCGCCAGCAGCTGGACCCCCGGGACAGGGGGAAGCAATGAGCAGTTCTTC. The variable domain in full, with the rest retrieved from reference TRBV5-1 and TRBJ2-1, is KAGVTQTPRYLIKTRGQQVTLSCSPISGHRSVSWYQQTPGQGLQFLFEYFSETQRNKGNFPGRFSGRQFSNSRSEMNVSTLELGDSALYLCASSWTPGTGGSNEQFFGPGTRLTVL.

This clone was seen a handful of times. The rearrangement uses TRBV5-8 and TRBJ2-1; D is undetermined. Trimming removed 1 base at V and 1 base at J, with 9 bases between. Germline V lookup: CDR1 SGHTS, CDR2 YDEGEE. The CDR3 consists of 15 residues. CDR3 nucleotides: TGTGCCAGCAGCTTGAACGGTAATTCCTACAATGAGCAGTTCTTC. It translates to CASSLNGNSYNEQFF.

CDR3 DNA: TGTGCCAGCAGCTACGGGACTAGCGGGGATTCGCAGTACTTC. As protein: CASSYGTSGDSQYF. The chain couples TRBV7-2 to TRBJ2-7; 13 bases fit TRBD2. This CDR3 spans 14 amino acids. Germline V gene sequence: CDR1 SGHTA, CDR2 FQGNSA. Trimming removed 4 bases from V and 9 bases from J; junction bases left unmatched: 6.

This clone has ten or more counts. The V and J genes are TRBV30 and TRBJ1-2; D is ambiguous. V gave up 1 base and J gave up 11 bases, with 11 bases separating them. CDR3 length: 11 amino acids. Germline loops: CDR1 GTSNPN, CDR2 SVGIG (reference sequence). The DNA of the CDR3 is TGTGCCTGGAGTGCGCCTGCGGGATACACCTTC. It yields the protein CAWSAPAGYTF.

V is TRBV28 and J is TRBJ2-1; a possible D gene is TRBD2 (6 bases). Germline V lookup: CDR1 MDHEN, CDR2 SYDVKM. Trimming pared 9 bases from V and 1 base from J, leaving 16 bases between. The length of the CDR3 is 15 residues. The CDR3 region is CASLRGTRSYNEQFF. The CDR3 DNA sequence: TGTGCCAGTCTGCGGGGCACTAGATCCTACAATGAGCAGTTCTTC. Supplemented by reference TRBV28 and TRBJ2-1, the full variable domain reads DVKVTQSSRYLVKRTGEKVFLECVQDMDHENMFWYRQDPGLGLRLIYFSYDVKMKEKGDIPEGYSVSREKKERFSLILESASTNQTSMYLCASLRGTRSYNEQFFGPGTRLTVL.

In its sample, this clone was seen a few times. This chain uses TRBV28 with TRBJ1-2; tentative D call: TRBD1 (5 bases). The CDR3 is made up of 13 amino acids. Trimming left V 7 bases short and J 0 bases short, with 9 bases between. Germline V gene sequence: CDR1 MDHEN, CDR2 SYDVKM. CDR3 sequence (DNA): TGTGCCAGCACGGAGGGGACTAACTATGGCTACACCTTC. It translates to CASTEGTNYGYTF.

This clone has more than one count but fewer than ten. V gene TRBV7-9 combines with J gene TRBJ1-4; TRBD1 aligns across 8 bases. V was clipped by 6 bases and J by 1 base; unmatched bases: 4. The CDR3 runs to 15 residues. Germline assignment: CDR1 SEHNR and CDR2 FQNEAQ (reference sequence). CDR3 loop: CASSPTGGTNEKLFF. The CDR3 DNA reads TGTGCCAGCAGTCCAACAGGGGGAACTAATGAAAAACTGTTTTTT.

This clone was seen a handful of times. The V gene is TRBV28, the J gene TRBJ1-6; TRBD1 agrees at 9 bases. Germline CDR1 is MDHEN and CDR2 is SYDVKM. Trimming at V came to 4 bases and at J to 2 bases, leaving 6 bases not matched to a gene. The CDR3 runs to 17 residues. The CDR3 nucleotides are TGTGCCAGCAGTTCTCAGGACAGGGGCGCCTATAATTCACCCCTCCACTTT. Its translation: CASSSQDRGAYNSPLHF.

A few counts support this clone. This rearrangement joins TRBV4-3 to TRBJ1-5; tentatively, D is TRBD1 (5 bases). This CDR3 has 14 residues. Germline V lookup: CDR1 LGHNA, CDR2 YSLEER. Trimming removed 3 bases from V and 7 bases from J, with 13 bases in between. CDR3 protein: CASSQSQGWQPQHF. The CDR3 coding sequence is TGCGCCAGCAGCCAGAGCCAGGGTTGGCAGCCCCAGCATTTT.

A few counts support this clone. The chain is built from TRBV9 and TRBJ2-5; the D gene is possibly TRBD2 (5 bases). Germline V gives CDR1 SGDLS, CDR2 YYNGEE. Trimming cost V 4 bases and J 2 bases, with 9 bases left between them. The CDR3 is made up of 13 amino acids. The CDR3, as DNA: TGTGCCAGCAGCACCGTAGCGCAAGAGACCCAGTACTTC. This codes for CASSTVAQETQYF.

The rearrangement links TRBV18 to TRBJ2-5; possible D gene TRBD2, 6 bases. Germline assignment: CDR1 KGHSH and CDR2 LQKENI. The germline V and J ends were trimmed by 0 bases and 4 bases, with 9 bases remaining between them. This CDR3 has 14 residues. CDR3 residues: CASSPPSGPETQYF. CDR3 sequence (DNA): TGTGCCAGCTCACCACCTAGCGGCCCAGAGACCCAGTACTTC.

Many counts were recorded for this clone. The rearrangement joins TRBV30 to TRBJ1-2; D might be TRBD1 (6 bases). CDR3 length: 12 residues. Germline CDR1 GTSNPN, CDR2 SVGIG (reference sequence). The V end was cut by 2 bases, the J end by 4 bases, with 8 bases between. The CDR3 nucleotides are TGTGCCTGGAGTCGAGGGGGCTATGGCTACACCTTC. Amino acids: CAWSRGGYGYTF.

V and J are TRBV10-2 and TRBJ1-1, with D possibly being TRBD1 (6 bases). Germline V gene data show CDR1 as WSHSY and CDR2 as SAAADI. The V end lost 0 bases, the J end lost 2 bases, and 13 bases lay between the germline ends. This CDR3 spans 16 amino acids. The CDR3 spells CASSESYRAGNTEAFF. For the CDR3, the DNA is TGCGCCAGCAGTGAGTCATACAGGGCTGGAAACACTGAAGCTTTCTTT.

This clone has more than one count but fewer than ten. CDR3: CASSKQGPEAFF. The CDR3 nucleotides are TGTGCCAGCAGCAAACAGGGACCTGAAGCTTTCTTT. This chain connects TRBV7-8 to TRBJ1-1; D is perhaps TRBD1 (6 bases). V lost 5 bases, J lost 6 bases, and 10 bases lay in between. The CDR3 contains 12 residues. Germline V gives CDR1 SGHVS, CDR2 FQNEAQ.

The V call is TRBV5-1, the J call TRBJ2-7; TRBD1 is a possible D gene (6 bases). Trimming took off 0 bases at V and 3 bases at J, with 10 bases between the two ends. Germline V gene data show CDR1 as SGHRS and CDR2 as YFSETQ. This CDR3 spans 14 amino acids. The chain's CDR3 is CASSLGTVIYEQYF. The CDR3 nucleotides read TGCGCCAGCAGCTTGGGGACAGTGATCTACGAGCAGTACTTC.

The gene calls are TRBV15 and TRBJ2-1; 9 bases match TRBD2. Germline V CDR1 and CDR2: LNHNV, YYDKDF (reference sequence). The CDR3 spans 15 residues. Trimming removed 8 bases from V and 2 bases from J; junction bases left unmatched: 7. CDR3 DNA: TGTGCCACCCGAGGCGGGGGGGGTACCTACAATGAGCAGTTCTTC. Protein: CATRGGGGTYNEQFF.

This clone was detected a few times. The chain has TRBV15 and TRBJ2-1; D may be TRBD1 (5 bases). Trimming cost V 4 bases and J 8 bases, with 12 bases left between them. Germline assignment: CDR1 LNHNV and CDR2 YYDKDF (reference sequence). The CDR3 loop spans 13 amino acids. The CDR3, as DNA: TGTGCCACCAGCACGACACTACAGGATGAGCAGTTCTTC. Translating gives CATSTTLQDEQFF.

This clone was seen more than once but under ten times. CDR3 loop: CASRTSGRGNEQFF. CDR3 in DNA: TGTGCCAGTCGGACTAGCGGAAGAGGGAATGAGCAGTTCTTC. The chain links TRBV19 to TRBJ2-1, with 10 bases identical to TRBD2. The CDR3 spans 14 residues. V shed 8 bases, J shed 7 bases, and the junction held 8 bases outside the gene matches. Germline CDR1 reads LNHDA; CDR2 reads SQIVND (reference sequence).

This clone was seen repeatedly, ten times or more. This chain connects TRBV19 to TRBJ2-1; unclear D gene. Germline V gives CDR1 LNHDA, CDR2 SQIVND (reference sequence). The CDR3 sequence is 16 residues long. The V end was cut by 5 bases, the J end by 0 bases, with 14 bases between. CDR3 loop: CASSAPYPSSYNEQFF. CDR3 DNA sequence: TGTGCCAGTAGTGCTCCCTACCCGAGCTCCTACAATGAGCAGTTCTTC.

The chain combines TRBV4-3 with TRBJ2-3; no reliable D call. V lost 1 base and J 0 bases, leaving 8 bases between the germline ends. This CDR3 comprises 15 residues. CDR1 and CDR2 (germline): LGHNA, YSLEER. CDR3 sequence (DNA): TGCGCCAGCAGCCAAGTGGGCAGTAGCACAGATACGCAGTATTTT. As protein: CASSQVGSSTDTQYF.